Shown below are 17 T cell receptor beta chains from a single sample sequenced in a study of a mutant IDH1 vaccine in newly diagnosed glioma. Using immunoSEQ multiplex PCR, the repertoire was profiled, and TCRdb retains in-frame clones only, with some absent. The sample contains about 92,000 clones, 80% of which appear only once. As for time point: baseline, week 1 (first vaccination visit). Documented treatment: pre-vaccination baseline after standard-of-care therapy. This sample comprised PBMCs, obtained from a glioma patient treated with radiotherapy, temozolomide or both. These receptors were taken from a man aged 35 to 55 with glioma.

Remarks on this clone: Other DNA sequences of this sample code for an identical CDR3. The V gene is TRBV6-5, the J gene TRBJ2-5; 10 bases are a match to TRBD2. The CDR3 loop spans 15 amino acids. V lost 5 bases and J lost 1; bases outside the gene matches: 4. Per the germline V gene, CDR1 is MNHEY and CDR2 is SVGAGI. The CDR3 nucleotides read TGTGCCAGCAGTCGGACTAGCGGAACCCAAGAGACCCAGTACTTC. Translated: CASSRTSGTQETQYF.

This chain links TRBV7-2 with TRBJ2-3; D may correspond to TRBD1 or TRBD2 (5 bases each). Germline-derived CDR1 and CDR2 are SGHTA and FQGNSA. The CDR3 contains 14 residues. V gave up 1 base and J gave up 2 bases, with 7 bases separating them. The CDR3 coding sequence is TGTGCCAGCAGCTTAGGGGGGATCACAGATACGCAGTATTTT. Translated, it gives CASSLGGITDTQYF.

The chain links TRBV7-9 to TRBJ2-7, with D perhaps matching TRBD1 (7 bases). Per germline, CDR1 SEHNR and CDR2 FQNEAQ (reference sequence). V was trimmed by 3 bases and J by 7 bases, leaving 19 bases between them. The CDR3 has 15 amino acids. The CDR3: CASSFRADSGGEQYF. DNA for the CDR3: TGTGCCAGCAGCTTCCGGGCGGACTCAGGGGGGGAGCAGTACTTC.

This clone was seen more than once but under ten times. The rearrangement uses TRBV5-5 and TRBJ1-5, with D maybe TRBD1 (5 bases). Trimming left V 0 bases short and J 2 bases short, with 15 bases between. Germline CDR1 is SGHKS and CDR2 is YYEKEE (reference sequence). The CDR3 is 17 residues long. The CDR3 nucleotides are TGTGCCAGCAGCTTGGGTTGGGTGGGGCGAGGCAATCAGCCCCAGCATTTT. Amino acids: CASSLGWVGRGNQPQHF.

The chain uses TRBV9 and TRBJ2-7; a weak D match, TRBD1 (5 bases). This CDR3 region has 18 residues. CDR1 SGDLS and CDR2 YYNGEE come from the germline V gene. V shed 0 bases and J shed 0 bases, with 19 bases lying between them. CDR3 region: CASSVGLSTQGVSYEQYF. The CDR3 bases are TGTGCCAGCAGCGTAGGTCTCAGTACCCAAGGGGTCTCCTACGAGCAGTACTTC. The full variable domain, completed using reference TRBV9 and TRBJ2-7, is DSGVTQTPKHLITATGQRVTLRCSPRSGDLSVYWYQQSLDQGLQFLIQYYNGEERAKGNILERFSAQQFPDLHSELNLSSLELGDSALYFCASSVGLSTQGVSYEQYFGPGTRLTVT.

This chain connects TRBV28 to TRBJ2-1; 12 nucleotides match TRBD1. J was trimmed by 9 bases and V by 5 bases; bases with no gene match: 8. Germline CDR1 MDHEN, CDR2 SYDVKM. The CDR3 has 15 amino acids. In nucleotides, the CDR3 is TGTGCCAGCAGTCCGCCGGGACAGGGGGCAGGTGAGCAGTTCTTC. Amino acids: CASSPPGQGAGEQFF.

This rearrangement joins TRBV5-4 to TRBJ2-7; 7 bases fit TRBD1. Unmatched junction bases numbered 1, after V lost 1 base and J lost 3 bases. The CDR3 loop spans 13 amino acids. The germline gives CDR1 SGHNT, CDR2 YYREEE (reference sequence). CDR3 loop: CASSLNRGYEQYF. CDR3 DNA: TGTGCCAGCAGCTTGAACAGGGGCTACGAGCAGTACTTC.

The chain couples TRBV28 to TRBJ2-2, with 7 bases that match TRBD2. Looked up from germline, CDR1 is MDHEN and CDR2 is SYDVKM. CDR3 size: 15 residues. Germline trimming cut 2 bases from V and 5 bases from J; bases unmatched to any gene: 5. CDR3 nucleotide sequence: TGTGCCAGCAGTTTAGCGGGAGCGGGTACCGGGGAGCTGTTTTTT. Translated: CASSLAGAGTGELFF.

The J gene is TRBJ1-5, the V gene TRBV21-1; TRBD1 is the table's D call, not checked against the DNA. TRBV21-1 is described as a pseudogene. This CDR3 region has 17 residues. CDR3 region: CASSFPDRVSGNQPQHF. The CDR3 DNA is TGTGCCAGCAGCTTCCCGGACAGGGTCTCGGGCAATCAGCCCCAGCATTTT.

CDR3 in DNA: TGTGCCAGTAGTAACAGGGGGCTTGGCTATGGCTACACCTTC. As protein: CASSNRGLGYGYTF. The rearrangement links TRBV19 to TRBJ1-2; 9 bases match TRBD1. The germline CDR1 and CDR2 sequences are LNHDA and SQIVND (reference sequence). The length of the CDR3 is 14 residues. V gave up 4 bases and J gave up 4 bases; unmatched junction bases: 4.

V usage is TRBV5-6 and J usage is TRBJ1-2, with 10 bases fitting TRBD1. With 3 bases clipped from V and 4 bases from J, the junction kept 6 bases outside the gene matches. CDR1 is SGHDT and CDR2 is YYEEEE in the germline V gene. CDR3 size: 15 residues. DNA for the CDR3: TGTGCCAGCAGCTGGGGACAGGGGAGTCCCTATGGCTACACCTTC. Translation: CASSWGQGSPYGYTF.

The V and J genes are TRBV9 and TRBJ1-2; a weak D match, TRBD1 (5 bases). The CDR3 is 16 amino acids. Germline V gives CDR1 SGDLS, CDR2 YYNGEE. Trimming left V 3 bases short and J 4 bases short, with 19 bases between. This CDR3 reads CASSAERGPLGYGYTF. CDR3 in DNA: TGTGCCAGCAGCGCCGAGAGGGGACCTCTTGGCTATGGCTACACCTTC.

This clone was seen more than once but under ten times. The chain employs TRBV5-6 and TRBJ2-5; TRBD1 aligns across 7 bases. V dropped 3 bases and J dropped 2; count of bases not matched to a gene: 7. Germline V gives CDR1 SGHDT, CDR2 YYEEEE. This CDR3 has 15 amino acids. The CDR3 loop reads CASSWGQLKQETQYF. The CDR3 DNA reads TGTGCCAGCAGCTGGGGACAGCTCAAACAAGAGACCCAGTACTTC.

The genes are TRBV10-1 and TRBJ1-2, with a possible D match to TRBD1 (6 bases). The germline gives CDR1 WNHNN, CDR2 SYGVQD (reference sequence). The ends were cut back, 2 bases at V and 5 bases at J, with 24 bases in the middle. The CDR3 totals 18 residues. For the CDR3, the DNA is TGCGCCAGCAGTGAGGGGGACACGGGGGCCCAGTTAAATTATGGCTACACCTTC. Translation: CASSEGDTGAQLNYGYTF.

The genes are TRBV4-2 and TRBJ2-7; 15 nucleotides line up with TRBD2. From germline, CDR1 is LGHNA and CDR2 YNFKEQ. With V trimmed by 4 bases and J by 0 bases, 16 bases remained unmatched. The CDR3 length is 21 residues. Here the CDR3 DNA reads TGTGCCAGCAGCCGCGGGTACTCGGGACTAGCGGGGGGTAGGAGCTCCTACGAGCAGTACTTC. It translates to CASSRGYSGLAGGRSSYEQYF.

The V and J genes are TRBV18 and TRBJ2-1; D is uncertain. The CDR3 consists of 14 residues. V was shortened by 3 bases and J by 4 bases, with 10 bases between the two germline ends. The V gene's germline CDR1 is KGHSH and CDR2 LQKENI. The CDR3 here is CASSPNDVYNEQFF. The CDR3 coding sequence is TGTGCCAGCTCACCCAATGACGTATACAATGAGCAGTTCTTC.

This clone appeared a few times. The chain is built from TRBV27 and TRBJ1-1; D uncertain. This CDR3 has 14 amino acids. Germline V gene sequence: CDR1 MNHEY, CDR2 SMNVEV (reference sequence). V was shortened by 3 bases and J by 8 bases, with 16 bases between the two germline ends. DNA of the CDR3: TGTGCCAGCAGTTTCGGGGAACGGGCTTCAGAAGCTTTCTTT. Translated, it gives CASSFGERASEAFF.